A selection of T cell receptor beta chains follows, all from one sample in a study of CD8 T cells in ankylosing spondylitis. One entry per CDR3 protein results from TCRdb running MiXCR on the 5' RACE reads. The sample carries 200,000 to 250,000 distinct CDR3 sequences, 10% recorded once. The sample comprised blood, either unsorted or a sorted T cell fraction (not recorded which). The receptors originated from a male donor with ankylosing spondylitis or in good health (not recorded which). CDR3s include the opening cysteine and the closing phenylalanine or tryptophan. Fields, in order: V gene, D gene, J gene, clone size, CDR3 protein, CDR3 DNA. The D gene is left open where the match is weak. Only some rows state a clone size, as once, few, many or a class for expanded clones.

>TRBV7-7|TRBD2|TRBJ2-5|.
CASSLVLAGQETQYF
TGTGCTAGCAGCTTAGTGCTAGCGGGCCAAGAGACCCAGTACTTC
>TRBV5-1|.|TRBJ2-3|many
CASSVDGVSSTDTQYF
TGCGCCAGCAGCGTAGACGGGGTATCTAGCACAGATACGCAGTATTTT
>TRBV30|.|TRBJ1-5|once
CAWSSTNSNQPQHF
TGTGCCTGGAGTAGTACGAATAGCAATCAGCCCCAGCATTTT
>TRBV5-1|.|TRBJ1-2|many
CASSLGGLNGYTF
TGCGCCAGCAGCTTAGGAGGGCTCAATGGCTACACCTTC
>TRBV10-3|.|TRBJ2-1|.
CAISESMGGRNNEQFF
TGTGCCATCAGTGAGTCGATGGGGGGCCGAAACAATGAGCAGTTCTTC
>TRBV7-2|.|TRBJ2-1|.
CASSLDTSYNEQFF
TGTGCCAGCAGCTTAGACACTAGCTACAATGAGCAGTTCTTC
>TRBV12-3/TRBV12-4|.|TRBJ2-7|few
CASKRTGERGEQYF
TGTGCCAGCAAGAGAACGGGGGAGCGTGGGGAGCAGTACTTC
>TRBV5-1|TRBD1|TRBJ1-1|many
CASGEGATEAFF
TGCGCCAGCGGTGAGGGGGCAACTGAAGCTTTCTTT
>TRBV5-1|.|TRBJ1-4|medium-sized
CASSLEGATNEKLFF
TGCGCCAGCAGCTTAGAAGGGGCAACTAATGAAAAACTGTTTTTT
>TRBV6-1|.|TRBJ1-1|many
CASSLGQLAYTEAFF
TGTGCCAGCAGTCTCGGGCAGCTCGCCTACACTGAAGCTTTCTTT
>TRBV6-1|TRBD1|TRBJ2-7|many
CASSGRTGSYEQYF
TGTGCCAGCAGTGGCCGGACAGGGAGTTACGAGCAGTACTTC
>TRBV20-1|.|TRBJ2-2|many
CSASPGLDTGELFF
TGCAGTGCTAGCCCCGGTTTGGACACCGGGGAGCTGTTTTTT
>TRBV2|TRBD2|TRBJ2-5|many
CATKLSGTTQETQYF
TGTGCCACCAAATTGTCGGGGACTACCCAAGAGACCCAGTACTTC
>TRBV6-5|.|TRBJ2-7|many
CASSYGPDRAYEQYF
TGTGCCAGCAGTTACGGTCCGGACAGAGCCTACGAGCAGTACTTC
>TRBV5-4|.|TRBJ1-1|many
CASSLAGFRGNTEAFF
TGTGCCAGCAGCTTGGCCGGTTTCAGGGGTAACACTGAAGCTTTCTTT
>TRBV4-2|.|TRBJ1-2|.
CASSPGISSPYGYTF
TGTGCCAGCAGCCCCGGCATCTCCTCGCCCTATGGCTACACCTTC
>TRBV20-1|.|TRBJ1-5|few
CSAIRGFVNQPQHF
TGCAGTGCTATTAGGGGGTTTGTAAATCAGCCCCAGCATTTT
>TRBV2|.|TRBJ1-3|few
CASSEGRQETIYSGNTIYF
TGTGCCAGCAGTGAAGGGCGACAGGAGACTATTTACTCTGGAAACACCATATATTTT
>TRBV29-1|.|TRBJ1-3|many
CSVAGISGNTIYF
TGCAGCGTCGCCGGGATCTCTGGAAACACCATATATTTT
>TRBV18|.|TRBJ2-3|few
CASSPKAVTDTQYF
TGTGCCAGCTCACCAAAAGCAGTCACAGATACGCAGTATTTT